The next 8 T cell receptor beta chains were all read from a single sample in a study of blood T cell repertoires in COVID-19. Repertoires were generated with immunoSEQ multiplex PCR, while TCRdb's copy carries only in-frame clones and drops some. The sample yields approximately 400,000 clones, approximately 89% seen once. Material for sequencing was PBMCs or T cells enriched from blood (not recorded which). The receptors originated from a woman aged 40-49 years who had been exposed to COVID-19.

The rearrangement joins TRBV5-7 to TRBJ1-4; D is uncertain. Being an ORF, TRBV5-7 has a function that is uncertain. The V gene lost 2 bases and the J gene lost 6 bases, with 11 bases spanning the gap. This CDR3 spans 14 amino acids. The CDR3: CASSFPIIHEKLFF. As DNA, the CDR3 is TGTGCCAGCAGCTTCCCAATCATTCATGAAAAACTGTTTTTT.

CDR3 sequence: CASSLGLAGANEQFF. The CDR3 DNA is TGCGCCAGCAGCTTGGGACTAGCGGGAGCAAATGAGCAGTTCTTC. The chain combines TRBV5-1 with TRBJ2-1; 12 nucleotides match TRBD2. After removal of 0 bases from V and 7 bases from J, the junction contained 2 bases not matched to a gene. Germline V gene data show CDR1 as SGHRS and CDR2 as YFSETQ. CDR3 length: 15 residues. The complete variable domain, with remaining parts taken from reference TRBV5-1 and TRBJ2-1, reads KAGVTQTPRYLIKTRGQQVTLSCSPISGHRSVSWYQQTPGQGLQFLFEYFSETQRNKGNFPGRFSGRQFSNSRSEMNVSTLELGDSALYLCASSLGLAGANEQFFGPGTRLTVL.

This chain joins TRBV19 and TRBJ1-1; TRBD1 matches 9 bases. V shed 3 bases and J 4 bases; nucleotides not matched to a gene: 3. This CDR3 is 14 amino acids long. The germline V gene has CDR1 LNHDA and CDR2 SQIVND (reference sequence). CDR3 DNA: TGTGCCAGTAGTATGTGGGGACAGGGCACTGAAGCTTTCTTT. It yields the protein CASSMWGQGTEAFF.

V and J are TRBV12-3 or TRBV12-4 and TRBJ1-1; no reliable D call. CDR3 size: 12 residues. V was clipped by 6 bases and J by 7 bases, with 12 bases between them. CDR3 in amino acids: CASSPSPFEAFF. The CDR3 region has the DNA TGTGCCAGCAGCCCAAGCCCGTTTGAAGCTTTCTTT.

This rearrangement joins TRBV5-1 to TRBJ1-2; the match to TRBD1 covers 8 bases. V lost 2 bases, J lost 4 bases, and 10 bases stayed unmatched. Per germline, CDR1 SGHRS and CDR2 YFSETQ. The CDR3 runs 16 residues. The CDR3 protein is CASSFNPGGASYGYTF. The CDR3 DNA follows: TGCGCCAGCAGCTTCAACCCAGGGGGCGCGAGCTATGGCTACACCTTC.

The chain uses TRBV27 and TRBJ2-1; D is possibly TRBD2 (5 bases). The V end lost 4 bases, the J end lost 4 bases, and 14 bases lay between the germline ends. The CDR3 totals 15 residues. The germline V gene has CDR1 MNHEY and CDR2 SMNVEV (reference sequence). The CDR3 spells CASSSGLSRYNEQFF. CDR3 nucleotides: TGTGCCAGCAGTTCCGGACTCTCTCGGTACAATGAGCAGTTCTTC.

The chain links TRBV5-1 to TRBJ1-2, with a tentative D call TRBD1 (5 bases). There are 13 residues in the CDR3. Germline values: CDR1 SGHRS, CDR2 YFSETQ. Trimming stripped 4 bases from V and 4 bases from J, with 11 bases between. The CDR3 nucleotides read TGCGCCAGCAGCCCCCCTGGGGCCTATGGCTACACCTTC. Protein: CASSPPGAYGYTF.

CDR3 amino acids: CASSLEGGASYEQYF. DNA for the CDR3: TGTGCCAGCAGCTTAGAAGGGGGGGCGTCCTACGAGCAGTACTTC. The chain recombines TRBV7-2 with TRBJ2-7, with D possibly TRBD2 on 7 matching bases. V lost 1 base and J 1 base, leaving 11 bases between the germline ends. The CDR3 is 15 amino acids. Germline values: CDR1 SGHTA, CDR2 FQGNSA.